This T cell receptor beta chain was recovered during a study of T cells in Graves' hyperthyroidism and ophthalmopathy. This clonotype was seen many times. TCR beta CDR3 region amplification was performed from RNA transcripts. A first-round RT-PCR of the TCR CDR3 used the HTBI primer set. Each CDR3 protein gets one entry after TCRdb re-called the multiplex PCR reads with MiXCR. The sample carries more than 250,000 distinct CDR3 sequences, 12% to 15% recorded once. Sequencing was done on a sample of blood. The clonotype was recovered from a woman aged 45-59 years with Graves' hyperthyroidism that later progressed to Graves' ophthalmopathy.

CDR3 protein: CSARAAGGGTEAFF. DNA for the CDR3: TGCAGTGCTAGAGCGGCAGGAGGTGGCACTGAAGCTTTCTTT. The chain joins TRBV20-1 to TRBJ1-1; D call uncertain. Trimming took off 1 base at V and 4 bases at J, with 13 bases between the two ends. The CDR3 contains 14 residues. Germline lookup yields CDR1 DFQATT and CDR2 SNEGSKA (reference sequence).